A selection of T cell receptor beta chains follows, all from one sample in a study of Graves' ophthalmopathy and Graves' hyperthyroidism. TCRdb called the multiplex PCR reads again in MiXCR, with one record for every CDR3 protein. The sample has 300,000 to 450,000 distinct CDR3 sequences; about a sixth are singletons. The sequencing input was peripheral blood. Receptors were obtained from an adult woman with stable Graves' hyperthyroidism. Each CDR3 is given with its conserved first and last residue. D genes are given only for firm matches. Where a row states a size, it is once, few, many or the class of an expanded clone; other rows omit it.

J gene | V gene | D gene | clone size | CDR3 DNA | CDR3 protein
TRBJ2-7 | TRBV7-9 | TRBD2 | few | TGTGCCAGCAGTGTTAGCGGGAGTGTCCCCGAGCAGTACTTC | CASSVSGSVPEQYF
TRBJ1-5 | TRBV12-3/TRBV12-4 | . | many | TGTGCCAGCAGTTCCCGTGCCCTTCAAGAACAGCCCCAGCATTTT | CASSSRALQEQPQHF
TRBJ2-5 | TRBV2 | . | many | TGTGCCGGGGAGGTCCAAGAGACCCAGTACTTC | CAGEVQETQYF
TRBJ1-2 | TRBV25-1 | . | many | TGTGCCAGCAGTGGGACCGGGTCGCACTATGGCTACACCTTC | CASSGTGSHYGYTF
TRBJ2-6 | TRBV15 | . | . | TGTGCCACCAGCAGAGGGGACACCTCTGGGGCCAACGTCCTGACTTTC | CATSRGDTSGANVLTF
TRBJ1-1 | TRBV7-2 | . | many | TGTGCCAGCAGCTTCGTGGGACCGCCGAACACTGAAGCTTTCTTT | CASSFVGPPNTEAFF
TRBJ2-7 | TRBV6-1 | TRBD2 | . | TGTGCCAGCAGTGTCGGTAGAACTAGCGGGAGGGCCAACGAGCAGTACTTC | CASSVGRTSGRANEQYF
TRBJ2-7 | TRBV4-1 | . | many | TGCGCCAGCAGCCTCCTTCGAGGGGGGCCCTCCTACGAGCAGTACTTC | CASSLLRGGPSYEQYF
TRBJ1-1 | TRBV28 | TRBD1 | many | TGTGCCAGCAGTTACCAGGGGGTGAACACTGAAGCTTTCTTT | CASSYQGVNTEAFF
TRBJ2-7 | TRBV19 | TRBD2 | many | TGTGCCACCAGGGAAGCAGCGGGAGTGATCTACGAGCAGTACTTC | CATREAAGVIYEQYF
TRBJ2-7 | TRBV6-1 | . | many | TGTGCCAGCAGTCCCCGTTACGAGCAGTACTTC | CASSPRYEQYF
TRBJ2-5 | TRBV19 | TRBD2 | many | TGTGCCAGCCTTCTGCTAGCGGGAGTTTTCGGGGAGACCCAGTACTTC | CASLLLAGVFGETQYF
TRBJ1-1 | TRBV9 | TRBD1 | few | TGTGCCAGCAGCGTAGATGGGACAGGGGGTGGAACTGAAGCTTTCTTT | CASSVDGTGGGTEAFF
TRBJ1-1 | TRBV19 | TRBD1 | many | TGTGCCAGTAGAACGGGACAGCACTTTGAAGCTTTCTTT | CASRTGQHFEAFF
TRBJ2-7 | TRBV6-2/TRBV6-3 | . | . | TGTGCCAGCAGTTACCCCGATACTAGACCCGAGCAGTACTTC | CASSYPDTRPEQYF
TRBJ1-5 | TRBV6-1 | . | many | TGTGCCAGCAGCAGACAGGTTAGCAATCAGCCCCAGCATTTT | CASSRQVSNQPQHF
TRBJ1-1 | TRBV12-3/TRBV12-4 | . | . | TGTGCCAGCACCCTTTCCGGGGACACTGAAGCTTTCTTT | CASTLSGDTEAFF
TRBJ2-7 | TRBV9 | . | many | TGTGCCAGCAGCCCTTTGACTGCTAGCAACGAGCAGTACTTC | CASSPLTASNEQYF
TRBJ2-7 | TRBV12-3/TRBV12-4 | TRBD2 | many | TGTGCCAGCAGTCGGACTAGCGGGAGTAACGAGCAGTACTTC | CASSRTSGSNEQYF
TRBJ1-5 | TRBV10-3 | . | many | TGTGCCATCAGTGAGTCACGTGGCAATCAGCCCCAGCATTTT | CAISESRGNQPQHF
TRBJ2-5 | TRBV20-1 | TRBD1 | many | TGCAGTGCTAGACTTGACAGGGGGTTGGAGACCCAGTACTTC | CSARLDRGLETQYF
TRBJ2-4 | TRBV28 | TRBD2 | . | TGTGCCAGCAGTTTCTCTGGGACTAAAAAAAACATTCAGTACTTC | CASSFSGTKKNIQYF
TRBJ1-6 | TRBV25-1 | TRBD1 | many | TGTGCCAGCCCCGGACAGGTGGGTTCACCCCTCCACTTT | CASPGQVGSPLHF
TRBJ1-2 | TRBV11-1 | TRBD1 | once | TGTGCCAGCAGCTCCCCCTGGACAGGGGCAAACTATGGCTACACCTTC | CASSSPWTGANYGYTF
TRBJ2-3 | TRBV12-5 | TRBD2 | many | TGTGCTAGTGGTTTGGTAACGGCGGGAGGATGGAATACGCAGTATTTT | CASGLVTAGGWNTQYF
TRBJ2-6 | TRBV18 | . | few | TGTGCCAGCTCACCAGGCGGACGGTTCTCTGGGGCCAACGTCCTGACTTTC | CASSPGGRFSGANVLTF
TRBJ2-5 | TRBV7-8 | . | many | TGTGCCAGCAGCTTAGTGACAGCCGAAGAGACCCAGTACTTC | CASSLVTAEETQYF
TRBJ1-6 | TRBV7-9 | TRBD1 | many | TGTGCCAGCAGAGAGGGACAGGTCAATTCACCCCTCCACTTT | CASREGQVNSPLHF
TRBJ2-5 | TRBV29-1 | TRBD1 | many | TGCAGCGGCCGGGACAGGGGGCAAGAGACCCAGTACTTC | CSGRDRGQETQYF
TRBJ2-7 | TRBV13 | . | . | TGTGCCAGCAGCTTAGGTTGGAGGAACGAGCAGTACTTC | CASSLGWRNEQYF
TRBJ2-7 | TRBV20-1 | TRBD1 | many | TGCAGTGCTAGAGATCTGAGACAGGGTGCTTACGAGCAGTACTTC | CSARDLRQGAYEQYF
TRBJ2-6 | TRBV12-3/TRBV12-4 | . | many | TGTGCCAGCAGTTTACATCAGGGCTCTGGGGCCAACGTCCTGACTTTC | CASSLHQGSGANVLTF
TRBJ2-7 | TRBV6-1 | TRBD2 | many | TGTGCCAGCAGTGAAGCGTCAGCGGGAGGGCCGTACGAGCAGTACTTC | CASSEASAGGPYEQYF
TRBJ1-1 | TRBV12-3/TRBV12-4 | . | many | TGTGCCAGCAGTTTAGATTTCGGTCAGGGACTTACCCTGAACACTGAAGCTTTCTTT | CASSLDFGQGLTLNTEAFF
TRBJ1-1 | TRBV20-1 | . | many | TGCAGTGCTAGTTCTGGTGAAGCTTTCTTT | CSASSGEAFF
TRBJ2-7 | TRBV6-2/TRBV6-3 | TRBD2 | many | TGTGCCAGCAGTTACGGTCGAGGACTAGCGGGAGGGCGCCACGAGCAGTACTTC | CASSYGRGLAGGRHEQYF
TRBJ2-4 | TRBV12-3/TRBV12-4 | TRBD1 | many | TGTGCCAGCAGTCCCTCCTCAACAGGGGCCGCTATTCAGTACTTC | CASSPSSTGAAIQYF
TRBJ1-5 | TRBV27 | . | many | TGTGCCAGCAGTTTGATCGGGACGGACTATCAGCCCCAGCATTTT | CASSLIGTDYQPQHF
TRBJ2-7 | TRBV5-1 | TRBD2 | many | TGCGCCAGCAGCTTCCTTAGCGGGACGGCCTACGAGCAGTACTTC | CASSFLSGTAYEQYF